The 19 T cell receptor beta chains given below trace back to one sample, sequenced in a study of blood T cell repertoires in COVID-19. Clones were sequenced by immunoSEQ multiplex PCR, and TCRdb holds only the in-frame ones, with some missing. The table has under 350,000 clones, approximately 92% seen once. Sequenced input: peripheral blood. These receptors came from a woman between 25 and 40 years old with COVID-19, enrolled during active disease.

This clone was seen just once. The gene calls are TRBV19 and TRBJ2-3; D perhaps matches TRBD1 (6 bases). The germline V and J ends were trimmed by 3 bases and 4 bases, with 11 bases remaining between them. The CDR3 runs 14 residues. The germline gives CDR1 LNHDA, CDR2 SQIVND (reference sequence). CDR3 nucleotides: TGTGCCAGTAGTATGCAGGGGCTGGCAGATACGCAGTATTTT. Protein product: CASSMQGLADTQYF.

CDR3 residues: CASSSHPTSGEAFF. The CDR3 DNA reads as TGTGCCAGCAGCTCCCATCCGACCTCGGGGGAAGCTTTCTTT. This chain links TRBV3-1 (or the pseudogene TRBV3-2) with TRBJ1-1; D ambiguous. Per germline, CDR1 LGHDT and CDR2 YNNKEL (reference sequence). The CDR3 sequence is 14 residues long. V gave up 5 bases and J gave up 8 bases, with 18 bases separating them.

The chain has TRBV7-9 and TRBJ1-2; D call uncertain. The CDR3 extends over 15 amino acids. Looked up from germline, CDR1 is SEHNR and CDR2 is FQNEAQ (reference sequence). The germline V and J ends were trimmed by 1 base and 2 bases, with 11 bases remaining between them. CDR3 in amino acids: CASSLGQEANYGYTF. CDR3 nucleotide sequence: TGTGCCAGCAGCTTAGGGCAGGAGGCCAACTATGGCTACACCTTC.

This chain links TRBV6-5 with TRBJ1-6; D is ambiguous. Germline lookup yields CDR1 MNHEY and CDR2 SVGAGI. The CDR3 totals 12 residues. V gave up 5 bases and J gave up 9 bases, with 8 bases separating them. The CDR3 DNA reads TGTGCCAGCAGTAACGGAGGTTCACCCCTCCACTTT. Translation: CASSNGGSPLHF.

The chain carries TRBV6-5 and TRBJ1-6; unclear D gene. The V and J ends lost 6 bases and 7 bases respectively, with 10 bases between them. Germline CDR1 MNHEY, CDR2 SVGAGI. CDR3 length equals 13 residues. The DNA of the CDR3 is TGTGCCAGCAGCGCTACAGCAAATTCACCCCTCCACTTT. This encodes CASSATANSPLHF.

The chain uses TRBV7-9 and TRBJ2-1; 8 positions match TRBD2. Trimming took 0 bases from V and 4 from J; bases not matched to a gene: 5. This CDR3 has 16 residues. Germline CDR1 SEHNR, CDR2 FQNEAQ (reference sequence). Written as DNA, the CDR3 is TGTGCCAGCAGCTTAGCCGAGCGGGAGAAGTACAATGAGCAGTTCTTC. Its protein product is CASSLAEREKYNEQFF.

This chain uses TRBV6-4 with TRBJ1-2, with 9 bases aligning to TRBD1. CDR1 and CDR2 (germline): MRHNA, SNTAGT. The trim removed 3 bases at V and 10 bases at J, leaving 0 bases unmatched. CDR3 size: 11 residues. CDR3 nucleotide sequence: TGTGCCAGCAGTGAACAGGGGGCCTACACCTTC. Translation: CASSEQGAYTF.

The chain combines TRBV7-2 with TRBJ2-7; 9 bases match TRBD2. The V gene's germline CDR1 is SGHTA and CDR2 FQGNSA. Trimming at V came to 3 bases and at J to 3 bases, leaving 3 bases not matched to a gene. The CDR3 totals 14 residues. Written as DNA, the CDR3 is TGTGCCAGCAGCTTGTCTAGCGGGAACTACGAGCAGTACTTC. Translation gives CASSLSSGNYEQYF.

Remarks on this clone: The junction departs from the called germline gene at one end, perhaps through a read error. The chain is built from TRBV4-1 and TRBJ1-3; 10 positions match TRBD1. The CDR3 totals 17 residues. Germline values: CDR1 MGHRA, CDR2 YSYEKL. This chain's CDR3 is CASSPKSGTGAGNTIYF. The CDR3 DNA reads TGCGCCAGCAGCCCGAAGTCCGGGACAGGGGCTGGCAACACCATATATTTT.

The sample holds one count of this clone. The V call is TRBV6-1, the J call TRBJ2-3, with 11 nucleotides matching TRBD2. CDR1 and CDR2 (germline): MNHNS, SASEGT. The CDR3 has 16 residues. Trimming removed 2 bases from V and 6 bases from J; junction bases left unmatched: 7. For the CDR3, the DNA is TGTGCCAGCAGTGAAAGATCTAGCGGGAGGTGGGATACGCAGTATTTT. It translates to CASSERSSGRWDTQYF.

This clone occurred once. The V and J genes are TRBV24-1 and TRBJ1-2; no clear D gene. Trimming cost V 4 bases and J 4 bases, with 9 bases left between them. The CDR3 sequence is 13 residues long. Germline assignment: CDR1 KGHDR and CDR2 SFDVKD. CDR3 in amino acids: CATSESQFYGYTF. The CDR3 region has the DNA TGTGCCACCAGTGAGTCTCAGTTCTATGGCTACACCTTC.

This clone was found once. The rearrangement uses TRBV27 and TRBJ1-1; TRBD1 agrees at 7 bases. V gave up 4 bases and J gave up 2 bases; unmatched junction bases: 7. CDR3 length: 15 amino acids. Germline CDR1 reads MNHEY; CDR2 reads SMNVEV (reference sequence). In nucleotides, the CDR3 is TGTGCCAGCAGTTCCTACAGGGGAGGAAACACTGAAGCTTTCTTT. This encodes CASSSYRGGNTEAFF.

The chain combines TRBV19 with TRBJ1-1; D gene uncertain. Trimming cost V 6 bases and J 0 bases, with 8 bases left between them. CDR1 is LNHDA and CDR2 is SQIVND in the germline V gene (reference sequence). CDR3 length equals 13 residues. CDR3 DNA sequence: TGTGCCAGTAGGGCCCGCATGAACACTGAAGCTTTCTTT. Its translation: CASRARMNTEAFF.

V and J are TRBV5-1 and TRBJ2-7; the D is unclear. The CDR3 runs 16 residues. Trimming stripped 1 base from V and 3 bases from J, with 17 bases between. Germline V CDR1 and CDR2: SGHRS, YFSETQ. CDR3 in amino acids: CASSLYGRLISYEQYF. CDR3 bases: TGCGCCAGCAGCTTGTATGGCAGACTTATAAGCTACGAGCAGTACTTC.

The chain joins TRBV3-1 (or the pseudogene TRBV3-2) to TRBJ2-5; 8 positions agree with TRBD2. The J segment lost 5 bases and the V segment lost 1 base, leaving 9 bases of the junction unmatched. Per germline, CDR1 LGHDT and CDR2 YNNKEL (reference sequence). CDR3 length: 16 amino acids. CDR3: CASSQAPPGGGETQYF. The CDR3 DNA is TGTGCCAGCAGCCAAGCCCCCCCTGGCGGGGGGGAGACCCAGTACTTC.

A few counts support this clone. The chain uses TRBV28 and TRBJ1-1, with no clear D. The CDR3 totals 11 residues. Per germline, CDR1 MDHEN and CDR2 SYDVKM. The germline V and J ends were trimmed by 5 bases and 5 bases, with 6 bases remaining between them. Here the CDR3 reads CASSRGTEAFF. The DNA for the CDR3 is TGTGCCAGCAGTCGAGGGACTGAAGCTTTCTTT. Looking up the rest from reference TRBV28 and TRBJ1-1 gives the full variable domain: DVKVTQSSRYLVKRTGEKVFLECVQDMDHENMFWYRQDPGLGLRLIYFSYDVKMKEKGDIPEGYSVSREKKERFSLILESASTNQTSMYLCASSRGTEAFFGQGTRLTVV.

This rearrangement joins TRBV28 to TRBJ1-5; D may be TRBD1 (5 bases). This CDR3 is built from 13 residues. Germline V gene sequence: CDR1 MDHEN, CDR2 SYDVKM. Trimming shortened V by 3 bases and J by 5 bases, and 8 bases separated the two germline ends. The CDR3 loop reads CASSFRVDQPQHF. The CDR3 DNA reads TGTGCCAGCAGTTTCAGGGTGGATCAGCCCCAGCATTTT.

This chain links TRBV3-1 (or the pseudogene TRBV3-2) with TRBJ2-1; tentative D call: TRBD1 (6 bases). From germline, CDR1 is LGHDT and CDR2 YNNKEL (reference sequence). Deletions cut 4 bases from V and 1 base from J, with 11 bases between. This CDR3 region has 15 residues. The CDR3 sequence: CASSPTRGSYNEQFF. CDR3 nucleotide sequence: TGTGCCAGCAGCCCCACGAGGGGGTCCTACAATGAGCAGTTCTTC.

The V gene is TRBV12-3 or TRBV12-4, the J gene TRBJ1-5; the D gene is possibly TRBD1 (6 bases). V was shortened by 7 bases and J by 7 bases, with 14 bases between the two germline ends. The CDR3 contains 13 residues. CDR3 nucleotide sequence: TGTGCCAGCACCAGGACAGCAGGCCAGCCCCAGCATTTT. It is translated as CASTRTAGQPQHF.